These 27 T cell receptor beta chains were all obtained from the same sample, sequenced in a study of shared clonotypes between healthy human individuals. As defined, naive CD8 cells were CD45RO-negative and positively selected for CCR7, with terminally differentiated effector memory CD45RA+ cells excluded. The table came from immunoSEQ multiplex PCR; TCRdb's copy has only in-frame clones and leaves some out. Of around 650,000 clones in the sample, about 96% were seen once. Sample: naive CD8+ T cells sorted from blood. Every receptor here comes from a woman aged 25 to 39 in good health.

The CDR3 DNA is TGTGCCAGCAGCCAAGCGACACAGGGGGCGCGGAACACCATATATTTT. It codes for CASSQATQGARNTIYF. The chain carries TRBV4-2 and TRBJ1-3; 9 bases match TRBD1. This CDR3 is 16 amino acids long. From germline, CDR1 is LGHNA and CDR2 YNFKEQ. J gave up 7 bases and V 1 base, and 8 bases lay outside the gene matches.

The chain combines TRBV28 with TRBJ2-7, with TRBD1 as a possible D gene (7 bases). The CDR3 is 14 amino acids. The V gene's germline CDR1 is MDHEN and CDR2 SYDVKM. Trimming pared 6 bases from V and 5 bases from J, leaving 17 bases between. The CDR3 loop is CASRTQGRSHEQYF. The CDR3 nucleotides are TGTGCCAGCAGGACACAGGGGAGGTCTCACGAGCAGTACTTC.

This chain links TRBV6-1 with TRBJ2-7; 8 positions match TRBD2. CDR1 and CDR2 (germline): MNHNS, SASEGT. This CDR3 spans 13 amino acids. With 7 bases clipped from V and 2 bases from J, the junction kept 4 bases outside the gene matches. This chain's CDR3 is CASNPGLAYEQYF. The DNA of the CDR3 is TGTGCCAGCAACCCGGGACTAGCCTACGAGCAGTACTTC.

This chain uses TRBV28 with TRBJ2-5; 11 positions match TRBD2. V was pared by 6 bases and J by 1 base, with 4 bases of the junction left unmatched. Germline loops: CDR1 MDHEN, CDR2 SYDVKM. CDR3 length: 15 residues. The CDR3 DNA reads as TGTGCCAGCAGACTGACTAGCGGGACCCAAGAGACCCAGTACTTC. It yields the protein CASRLTSGTQETQYF.

The chain employs TRBV5-1 and TRBJ2-7, with 7 bases fitting TRBD2. The V and J ends lost 1 base and 4 bases, in that order; junction bases with no gene match: 5. Germline V CDR1 and CDR2: SGHRS, YFSETQ. The CDR3 spans 14 residues. As DNA, the CDR3 is TGCGCCAGCAGCTTGATGGGGCGGGAGTACGAGCAGTACTTC. This encodes CASSLMGREYEQYF.

This sequence joins TRBV19 and TRBJ2-7, with a possible D match to TRBD1 (6 bases). This CDR3 has 14 residues. V was cut by 5 bases and J by 2 bases, with 13 bases left in between. Germline CDR1 is LNHDA and CDR2 is SQIVND (reference sequence). The CDR3, as DNA: TGTGCCAGTAGTGCAGGGGCCCTTGCCTACGAGCAGTACTTC. Encoded protein: CASSAGALAYEQYF.

V is TRBV10-3 and J is TRBJ1-1; D is possibly TRBD1 (6 bases). Per germline, CDR1 ENHRY and CDR2 SYGVKD. V dropped 0 bases and J dropped 2 bases, with 10 bases sitting between them. The CDR3 contains 15 residues. The CDR3 spells CAISESEGTNTEAFF. In DNA, the CDR3 is TGTGCCATCAGTGAGTCTGAGGGGACAAACACTGAAGCTTTCTTT.

The V and J genes are TRBV13 and TRBJ1-2; TRBD1 matches 8 bases. The CDR3 contains 15 residues. The ends lost 5 bases at V and 0 bases at J; junction bases unmatched: 5. Germline CDR1 PRHDT, CDR2 FYEKMQ (reference sequence). Written as DNA, the CDR3 is TGTGCCAGCAGCCCAGGGACAGGCTCTAACTATGGCTACACCTTC. Translated: CASSPGTGSNYGYTF.

This chain joins TRBV6-5 and TRBJ2-7; D might be TRBD2 (7 bases). V shed 2 bases and J shed 3 bases, with 11 bases lying between them. The CDR3 loop spans 14 amino acids. The germline gives CDR1 MNHEY, CDR2 SVGAGI. CDR3 DNA: TGTGCCAGCAGTTACGTGGGAGGGGGCTACGAGCAGTACTTC. It yields the protein CASSYVGGGYEQYF.

The chain recombines TRBV4-1 with TRBJ2-2; 7 positions match TRBD2. With 1 base clipped from V and 1 base from J, the junction kept 12 bases outside the gene matches. Germline V gives CDR1 MGHRA, CDR2 YSYEKL. CDR3 size: 19 residues. Here the CDR3 reads CASSQVTLAGLGNTGELFF. In DNA, the CDR3 is TGCGCCAGCAGCCAAGTGACCTTAGCGGGTTTGGGGAACACCGGGGAGCTGTTTTTT.

The V and J genes are TRBV15 and TRBJ2-7; TRBD1 aligns across 8 bases. The CDR3 is 15 amino acids. Germline CDR1 is LNHNV and CDR2 is YYDKDF (reference sequence). With V trimmed by 4 bases and J by 7 bases, 12 bases remained unmatched. The CDR3 sequence is CATSIIVQGAREQYF. The CDR3 coding sequence is TGTGCCACCAGCATTATTGTTCAGGGGGCGAGGGAGCAGTACTTC.

V usage is TRBV2 and J usage is TRBJ1-2, with D possibly matching TRBD1 (6 bases). CDR1 SNHLY and CDR2 FYNNEI come from the germline V gene. The germline V and J ends were trimmed by 0 bases and 8 bases, with 19 bases remaining between them. This CDR3 has 16 residues. The CDR3 DNA reads TGTGCCAGCAGTGAAGCGGCGGGACACCAACCTGGGGGCTACACCTTC. Translating it yields CASSEAAGHQPGGYTF.

The rearrangement joins TRBV7-9 to TRBJ2-7; no clear D gene. The CDR3 is 13 amino acids. Germline-derived CDR1 and CDR2 are SEHNR and FQNEAQ (reference sequence). The V end lost 4 bases, the J end lost 2 bases, and 9 bases lay between the germline ends. The CDR3 region is CASSSNGPYEQYF. The CDR3 bases are TGTGCCAGCAGCTCAAATGGTCCCTACGAGCAGTACTTC.

The chain recombines TRBV7-6 with TRBJ2-1; a weak D match, TRBD1 (5 bases). CDR3 length equals 14 residues. With 6 bases removed from V and 5 bases from J, the gap between germline ends came to 14 bases. Looked up from germline, CDR1 is SGHVS and CDR2 is FNYEAQ. The CDR3, as DNA: TGTGCCAGCAGACTCAGGGCGGAAAACAATGAGCAGTTCTTC. This translates into CASRLRAENNEQFF.

The sample holds one count of this clone. CDR3 nucleotide sequence: TGTGCCAGCAGCGCTAGCGGGTTGGGAACAGATACGCAGTATTTT. It is translated as CASSASGLGTDTQYF. The chain has TRBV9 and TRBJ2-3; the match to TRBD2 covers 8 bases. The CDR3 has 15 amino acids. Germline CDR1 and CDR2: SGDLS and YYNGEE. V lost 3 bases to trimming and J lost 3 bases; unmatched junction nucleotides: 6.

J is TRBJ2-2 and V is TRBV6-1; 10 bases line up with TRBD2. Losses at the gene ends were 3 bases for V and 6 bases for J; bases not matched to a gene: 10. Germline-derived CDR1 and CDR2 are MNHNS and SASEGT. The CDR3 runs to 17 residues. CDR3 DNA sequence: TGTGCCAGCAGTGATCCGTTATCTAGCGGGAGTCCCGGGGAGCTGTTTTTT. Amino acid sequence: CASSDPLSSGSPGELFF.

To note about this clone: Within the sample, other DNA sequences also encode this same CDR3. The rearrangement links TRBV27 to TRBJ2-1, with 14 positions matching TRBD2. Germline V lookup: CDR1 MNHEY, CDR2 SMNVEV (reference sequence). The length of the CDR3 is 15 residues. V gave up 5 bases and J gave up 7 bases; unmatched junction bases: 4. The CDR3 DNA is TGTGCCAGCAGTACGGGGACTAGCGGGAGAAATGAGCAGTTCTTC. Its translation is CASSTGTSGRNEQFF.

The chain recombines TRBV28 with TRBJ2-7; 11 positions agree with TRBD2. The germline CDR1 and CDR2 sequences are MDHEN and SYDVKM. The V and J ends lost 3 bases and 6 bases, in that order; junction bases with no gene match: 4. The CDR3 covers 14 residues. The CDR3 DNA reads as TGTGCCAGCAGTTTTACCCTAGCGGGAGGCGAGCAGTACTTC. Protein: CASSFTLAGGEQYF.

This clone was detected only once. The chain uses TRBV13 and TRBJ2-1; 10 bases are shared with TRBD2. Germline trimming cut 5 bases from V and 5 bases from J; bases unmatched to any gene: 6. The CDR3 spans 15 residues. CDR1 is PRHDT and CDR2 is FYEKMQ in the germline V gene (reference sequence). The CDR3 coding sequence is TGTGCCAGCAGCACTCGACTAGCGGGCCACAATGAGCAGTTCTTC. Protein: CASSTRLAGHNEQFF.

This chain connects TRBV28 to TRBJ2-5; 8 nucleotides line up with TRBD2. With V trimmed by 2 bases and J by 2 bases, 13 bases remained unmatched. The germline V gene has CDR1 MDHEN and CDR2 SYDVKM. The length of the CDR3 is 18 residues. The CDR3 region is CASSLAGGIPVGQETQYF. The CDR3 bases are TGTGCCAGCAGTTTAGCGGGAGGCATTCCGGTGGGTCAAGAGACCCAGTACTTC.

This chain's CDR3 is CASSPMGTPYEKLFF. DNA of the CDR3: TGTGCCAGCAGCCCCATGGGGACCCCTTACGAAAAACTGTTTTTT. The chain recombines TRBV9 with TRBJ1-4; possibly TRBD1 for D (5 bases). CDR1 is SGDLS, CDR2 YYNGEE, per germline. CDR3 length: 15 amino acids. With 4 bases removed from V and 8 bases from J, the gap between germline ends came to 18 bases.

The CDR3: CASSVGERNSPLHF. The CDR3 coding sequence is TGTGCCAGCAGCGTAGGCGAGAGAAATTCACCCCTCCACTTT. J is TRBJ1-6 and V is TRBV9; no reliable D call. The ends were cut back, 0 bases at V and 7 bases at J, with 8 bases in the middle. The germline V gene encodes CDR1 SGDLS and CDR2 YYNGEE. The length of the CDR3 is 14 residues.

The chain recombines TRBV6-1 with TRBJ1-1, with D tentatively TRBD1 (5 bases). The CDR3 totals 13 residues. The V and J ends lost 3 bases and 4 bases respectively, with 9 bases between them. CDR1 and CDR2 (germline): MNHNS, SASEGT. The CDR3 DNA is TGTGCCAGCAGTGAGAGCGGGGGCACTGAAGCTTTCTTT. Encoded protein: CASSESGGTEAFF.

This chain links TRBV9 with TRBJ2-5; TRBD2 is a possible D gene (6 bases). This CDR3 has 15 residues. CDR1 is SGDLS and CDR2 is YYNGEE in the germline V gene. The V end was cut by 1 base, the J end by 5 bases, with 15 bases between. CDR3 in DNA: TGTGCCAGCAGCGTACTTGGCGGGATAGGGGAGACCCAGTACTTC. This sequence encodes CASSVLGGIGETQYF.

The rearrangement links TRBV6-1 to TRBJ2-2, with TRBD2 matching over 8 bases. J was trimmed by 5 bases and V by 4 bases; bases with no gene match: 9. CDR1 and CDR2 (germline): MNHNS, SASEGT. The CDR3 is 16 amino acids. The CDR3 coding sequence is TGTGCCAGCAGTGCATCAGGGACTAGTCGGACCGGGGAGCTGTTTTTT. Its protein is CASSASGTSRTGELFF.

Comment on this clone: Other DNA sequences of this sample code for an identical CDR3. The CDR3 loop is CASSVAGGPDTQYF. Written as DNA, the CDR3 is TGTGCCAGCAGCGTAGCGGGAGGGCCGGATACGCAGTATTTT. V and J are TRBV9 and TRBJ2-3; 8 positions agree with TRBD2. The trim removed 0 bases at V and 6 bases at J, leaving 3 bases unmatched. Germline V gene data show CDR1 as SGDLS and CDR2 as YYNGEE. The length of the CDR3 is 14 residues.

This clone was seen a handful of times. The chain's CDR3 is CASSQEVNQNTEAFF. The CDR3 DNA reads as TGCGCCAGCAGCCAAGAAGTAAACCAGAACACTGAAGCTTTCTTT. The rearrangement links TRBV4-1 to TRBJ1-1; D remains unclear. The V end lost 0 bases, the J end lost 1 base, and 9 bases lay between the germline ends. Germline V gene sequence: CDR1 MGHRA, CDR2 YSYEKL. The CDR3 spans 15 residues.